These 16 T cell receptor beta chains originate from one sample sequenced in a study of vaccination and CD4 T cells after COVID-19. Specified treatment: 10-day PBMC culture with coronavirus spike peptide pools or control peptides (ViraFEST assay). Sequenced with the Oncomine TCR Beta short-read assay was DNA taken from cultured CD4+ T cells. TCRdb analysed the PCR reads with MiXCR anew, one entry per CDR3 protein. The sample yields about 10,000 distinct CDR3 sequences, about 28% seen once. Their antigens remain unidentified. The source was CD4+ T cells from blood, cultured in vitro, collected after SARS-CoV-2 vaccination. The origin of the receptors is a human donor who had recovered from COVID-19.

This clonotype was detected a few times. This chain joins TRBV24-1 and TRBJ1-3; D not resolved. V was cut by 7 bases and J by 0 bases, with 15 bases left in between. The CDR3 spans 16 residues. The germline V gene has CDR1 KGHDR and CDR2 SFDVKD. For the CDR3, the DNA is TGTGCCACCAGCCCTATCGGCCCCTACTCTGGAAACACCATATATTTT. Its protein is CATSPIGPYSGNTIYF.

The V and J genes are TRBV7-2 and TRBJ2-1; no firm D call. Germline lookup yields CDR1 SGHTA and CDR2 FQGNSA. This CDR3 has 13 amino acids. Deletions cut 3 bases from V and 3 bases from J, with 6 bases between. The CDR3 region has the DNA TGTGCCAGCAGCTTTGTGGACTACAATGAGCAGTTCTTC. Translated, it gives CASSFVDYNEQFF.

This clonotype was seen only a few times. The gene calls are TRBV20-1 and TRBJ1-2; the D gene is possibly TRBD1 (6 bases). V shed 3 bases and J shed 8 bases, with 10 bases lying between them. The CDR3 contains 11 residues. Germline V gene lookup returns CDR1 DFQATT and CDR2 SNEGSKA (reference sequence). Written as DNA, the CDR3 is TGCAGTGCTAGTCAGGGGAGAGGCTACACCTTC. Protein sequence: CSASQGRGYTF.

The chain combines TRBV29-1 with TRBJ2-2; 7 nucleotides line up with TRBD2. Germline V gene data show CDR1 as SQVTM and CDR2 as ANQGSEA. J was trimmed by 3 bases and V by 5 bases; bases with no gene match: 3. There are 13 residues in the CDR3. The CDR3, as DNA: TGCAGCGTTCGTGGGGGGGACACCGGGGAGCTGTTTTTT. This encodes CSVRGGDTGELFF.

The rearrangement joins TRBV11-2 to TRBJ2-3; D uncertain. CDR1 is SGHAT and CDR2 is FQNNGV in the germline V gene. Trimming shortened V by 3 bases and J by 2 bases, and 6 bases separated the two germline ends. The CDR3 has 13 residues. Written as DNA, the CDR3 is TGTGCCAGCAGCTTCGACTTCACAGATACGCAGTATTTT. Protein product: CASSFDFTDTQYF.

The V and J genes are TRBV6-2 or TRBV6-3 and TRBJ2-7; 9 bases align to TRBD2. The CDR3 covers 13 residues. CDR1 and CDR2 from the germline V gene are MNHEY and SVGEGT. V lost 6 bases and J lost 5; bases outside the gene matches: 5. The CDR3 reads CASRGLAANEQYF. CDR3 bases: TGTGCCAGCAGGGGACTAGCTGCCAACGAGCAGTACTTC.

This clonotype ranks as medium-sized. This chain joins TRBV7-9 and TRBJ2-3; 11 bases agree with TRBD2. Trimming at V came to 5 bases and at J to 0 bases, leaving 7 bases not matched to a gene. The CDR3 is made up of 17 amino acids. CDR1 and CDR2 (germline): SEHNR, FQNEAQ (reference sequence). This chain's CDR3 is CASSPRTSGPSTDTQYF. As DNA, the CDR3 is TGTGCCAGCAGCCCCCGGACTAGCGGGCCTAGCACAGATACGCAGTATTTT.

This clonotype was seen more than once but under ten times. The chain is built from TRBV4-1 and TRBJ1-2; maybe TRBD1 (6 bases). Germline CDR1 and CDR2: MGHRA and YSYEKL. The ends were cut back, 2 bases at V and 7 bases at J, with 14 bases in the middle. The CDR3 consists of 14 residues. The CDR3 here is CASSQNREWSGYTF. CDR3 DNA: TGCGCCAGCAGCCAAAACAGGGAATGGAGTGGCTACACCTTC.

This clonotype was counted between two and nine times. The V gene is TRBV7-9, the J gene TRBJ2-1, with TRBD2 matching over 10 bases. Germline V CDR1 and CDR2: SEHNR, FQNEAQ (reference sequence). This CDR3 contains 15 residues. Germline trimming cut 5 bases from V and 7 bases from J; bases unmatched to any gene: 8. CDR3 nucleotides: TGTGCCAGCAGCCCCCTAGCGGGGGCGAGAAATGAGCAGTTCTTC. Translation: CASSPLAGARNEQFF. The whole variable domain, filled in from reference TRBV7-9 and TRBJ2-1, reads DTGVSQNPRHKITKRGQNVTFRCDPISEHNRLYWYRQTLGQGPEFLTYFQNEAQLEKSRLLSDRFSAERPKGSFSTLEIQRTEQGDSAMYLCASSPLAGARNEQFFGPGTRLTVL.

This clonotype was seen only a few times. The chain links TRBV7-2 to TRBJ2-5; TRBD2 aligns across 10 bases. After removal of 1 base from V and 4 bases from J, the junction contained 3 bases not matched to a gene. The CDR3 extends over 15 amino acids. Germline lookup yields CDR1 SGHTA and CDR2 FQGNSA. CDR3 amino acids: CASSLVLAGRETQYF. The CDR3 DNA is TGTGCCAGCAGCTTAGTACTAGCGGGAAGAGAGACCCAGTACTTC.

The J gene is TRBJ2-7, the V gene TRBV6-1, with D perhaps being TRBD1 or TRBD2 (5 bases each). In germline, CDR1 is MNHNS, CDR2 SASEGT. V was pared by 10 bases and J by 3 bases, with 16 bases between. The CDR3 totals 13 residues. The CDR3 here is CATRGTLIYEQYF. The CDR3 DNA sequence: TGTGCCACCAGAGGGACCTTGATCTACGAGCAGTACTTC.

DNA for the CDR3: TGTGCCAGCAGCTTCTTCGGGACAGGGGGGAACACTGAAGCTTTCTTT. Protein product: CASSFFGTGGNTEAFF. The gene calls are TRBV7-3 and TRBJ1-1, with 11 bases aligning to TRBD1. From germline, CDR1 is SGHTA and CDR2 FQGTGA. CDR3 length: 16 amino acids. The V segment lost 3 bases and the J segment 1 base; nucleotides outside the gene matches: 4.

By its share, this clonotype is medium-sized. J is TRBJ1-5 and V is TRBV7-2, with D unclear. V was clipped by 5 bases and J by 3 bases, with 14 bases between them. This CDR3 has 15 amino acids. Germline values: CDR1 SGHTA, CDR2 FQGNSA. Written as DNA, the CDR3 is TGTGCCAGCAGCCCGATGGGGAAGGTCAATCAGCCCCAGCATTTT. Amino acids: CASSPMGKVNQPQHF.

The chain joins TRBV28 to TRBJ1-1; 8 bases fit TRBD1. Germline assignment: CDR1 MDHEN and CDR2 SYDVKM. This CDR3 is 12 amino acids long. The trim removed 2 bases at V and 11 bases at J, leaving 4 bases unmatched. The CDR3 bases are TGTGCCAGCAGTTTAGGACAGGGTTGGGCTTTCTTT. As protein: CASSLGQGWAFF.

This chain links TRBV7-9 with TRBJ1-2; D is unresolved. CDR3 length: 11 amino acids. Germline CDR1 is SEHNR and CDR2 is FQNEAQ (reference sequence). V dropped 8 bases and J dropped 8 bases, with 12 bases sitting between them. The CDR3 nucleotides read TGTGCCAGCGGAATTCTAGGGGGCTACACCTTC. It encodes CASGILGGYTF.

The rearrangement links TRBV4-3 to TRBJ2-7; D is undetermined. CDR3 size: 15 residues. The V gene lost 0 bases and the J gene lost 7 bases, with 16 bases spanning the gap. Germline loops: CDR1 LGHNA, CDR2 YSLEER. The CDR3 is CASSQDLSSGEEQYF. The CDR3, as DNA: TGCGCCAGCAGCCAAGATCTGAGTTCGGGTGAAGAGCAGTACTTC.